This is a list of T cell receptor beta chains from one sample in a study of Ad26.COV2.S vaccination and SARS-CoV-2 variants. The data were produced by immunoSEQ multiplex PCR, yet TCRdb's version contains in-frame clones alone and is incomplete. The table includes just over 350,000 clones, approximately 81% detected once. The input for sequencing was peripheral blood, taken in a trial of Ad26.COV2.S vaccine versus placebo. The source of these receptors is a person between 18 and 65 years old who received the Ad26.COV2.S COVID-19 vaccine or a placebo. Each CDR3 is given with its conserved first and last residue. A D gene is named only where the DNA matches it firmly. Where a row states a size, it is once, few, many or the class of an expanded clone; other rows omit it.

clone_size d_call cdr3_length j_call v_call cdr3_aa cdr3_nt
few - 15 TRBJ1-5 TRBV6-5 CASSLNRESNQPQHF TGTGCCAGCAGTTTAAACAGAGAGAGCAATCAGCCCCAGCATTTT
few - 14 TRBJ2-7 TRBV9 CASSARESSYEQYF TGTGCCAGCAGCGCTCGGGAGAGCTCCTACGAGCAGTACTTC
once - 13 TRBJ1-2 TRBV9 CASSVTGSYGYTF TGTGCCAGCAGCGTAACCGGCAGCTATGGCTACACCTTC
- TRBD2 15 TRBJ2-1 TRBV3-1/TRBV3-2 CATISGGIPWNEQFF TGTGCCACCATTTCGGGAGGGATCCCGTGGAATGAGCAGTTCTTC
once - 17 TRBJ2-2 TRBV9 CASSVTLGAQNTGELFF TGTGCCAGCAGCGTGACGTTAGGGGCCCAAAACACCGGGGAGCTGTTTTTT
- TRBD1 14 TRBJ1-2 TRBV25-1 CASSDPDRDYGYTF TGTGCCAGCAGTGACCCGGACAGGGACTATGGCTACACCTTC
- - 16 TRBJ2-5 TRBV7-6 CASSLGAPGGGETQYF TGTGCCAGCAGCCTAGGTGCGCCTGGGGGTGGGGAGACCCAGTACTTC
- - 14 TRBJ1-4 TRBV30 CAWRGLNINEKLFF TGTGCCTGGAGGGGCCTCAATATCAATGAAAAACTGTTTTTT
- TRBD2 15 TRBJ2-7 TRBV5-1 CASSATSGRSREQYF TGCGCCAGCAGCGCAACAAGCGGGAGATCGCGCGAGCAGTACTTC
- - 11 TRBJ1-2 TRBV12-3/TRBV12-4 CASSSTHGYTF TGTGCCAGCAGTTCTACACATGGCTACACCTTC
- - 18 TRBJ1-5 TRBV28 CASSTFRSGFSVDQPQHF TGTGCCAGCTCAACATTTCGCTCAGGGTTCTCGGTTGATCAGCCCCAGCATTTT
- TRBD1 15 TRBJ2-7 TRBV18 CASSPPGQEPYEQYF TGTGCCAGCTCACCACCGGGACAGGAGCCCTACGAGCAGTACTTC
- TRBD1 14 TRBJ2-7 TRBV19 CASSLKGAGYEQYF TGTGCCAGTAGTCTAAAGGGGGCGGGCTACGAGCAGTACTTC
once TRBD1 14 TRBJ1-2 TRBV25-1 CASSQAGDSYGYTF TGTGCCAGCAGCCAGGCAGGGGACAGCTATGGCTACACCTTC
- - 15 TRBJ2-7 TRBV28 CASADRARRSYEQYF TGTGCCAGCGCAGACCGGGCTAGGCGTTCCTACGAGCAGTACTTC
- - 17 TRBJ2-5 TRBV21-1 CASSKTRGTSGQETQYF TGTGCCAGCAGCAAAACCCGGGGGACTAGCGGCCAAGAGACCCAGTACTTC
- - 12 TRBJ1-1 TRBV20-1 CSASGGVPEAFF TGCAGTGCTAGTGGTGGGGTCCCTGAAGCTTTCTTT
- - 13 TRBJ2-1 TRBV4-1 CASSQGPVVGQFF TGCGCCAGCAGCCAAGGACCGGTCGTCGGGCAGTTCTTC
- - 13 TRBJ1-1 TRBV2 CASKEGPNTEAFF TGTGCCAGCAAAGAGGGGCCTAACACTGAAGCTTTCTTT
- - 16 TRBJ2-3 TRBV24-1 CATSDLAGKWTDTQYF TGTGCCACCAGTGATTTGGCAGGGAAGTGGACAGATACGCAGTATTTT
once TRBD1 14 TRBJ2-1 TRBV10-3 CAAKGAGDHNEQFF TGTGCCGCTAAGGGGGCAGGGGACCACAATGAGCAGTTCTTC
- TRBD2 16 TRBJ2-5 TRBV11-2 CASSLGGLAGGETQYF TGTGCCAGCAGCTTAGGCGGACTAGCGGGGGGAGAGACCCAGTACTTC
once - 14 TRBJ1-5 TRBV30 CAWSAGQERQPQHF TGTGCCTGGAGTGCAGGGCAGGAACGCCAGCCCCAGCATTTT
- TRBD1 14 TRBJ1-1 TRBV10-1 CASSSRQGGTEAFF TGCGCCAGCAGTTCTAGACAGGGCGGAACTGAAGCTTTCTTT
- - 13 TRBJ2-1 TRBV29-1 CSVVKGGGNEQFF TGCAGCGTTGTAAAGGGGGGGGGCAATGAGCAGTTCTTC
- TRBD1 14 TRBJ1-6 TRBV6-5 CASSYTGGDSPLHF TGTGCCAGCAGTTACACAGGGGGCGATTCACCCCTCCACTTT
- - 18 TRBJ2-7 TRBV6-2/TRBV6-3 CASSYSSPGNLASYEQYF TGTGCCAGCAGTTACTCGAGCCCGGGGAACCTGGCATCCTACGAGCAGTACTTC
- - 13 TRBJ2-5 TRBV7-2 CASRQRYQETQYF TGTGCCAGCAGACAACGCTACCAAGAGACCCAGTACTTC
- - 17 TRBJ2-3 TRBV7-6 CASSSPQGQGHTDTQYF TGTGCCAGCAGCTCCCCGCAGGGACAAGGGCACACAGATACGCAGTATTTT
- - 13 TRBJ1-1 TRBV27 CASHAGLGRIAFF TGTGCCAGCCATGCGGGGCTGGGTCGGATAGCTTTCTTT
few - 15 TRBJ2-2 TRBV5-1 CASSLTPKGTGELFF TGCGCCAGCAGCTTGACTCCTAAAGGCACCGGGGAGCTGTTTTTT
- - 15 TRBJ2-5 TRBV1 CTSSQTVGGKETQYF TGCACCAGCAGCCAAACTGTCGGGGGGAAAGAGACCCAGTACTTC
- - 14 TRBJ2-7 TRBV21-1 CASSKVYSRYEQYF TGTGCCAGCAGCAAAGTATACAGCCGCTACGAGCAGTACTTC
- TRBD1 13 TRBJ2-5 TRBV11-2 CASSWTGEETQYF TGTGCCAGCAGCTGGACAGGGGAAGAGACCCAGTACTTC
- - 13 TRBJ2-7 TRBV4-2 CASSQNDRYEQYF TGTGCCAGCAGCCAAAATGACAGATACGAGCAGTACTTC
- - 14 TRBJ1-5 TRBV4-1 CASSPRGANQPQHF TGCGCCAGCAGTCCGCGGGGGGCTAATCAGCCCCAGCATTTT
few - 15 TRBJ2-1 TRBV4-1 CASSQDPGDYNEQFF TGCGCCAGCAGCCAAGATCCAGGGGACTACAATGAGCAGTTCTTC
once TRBD2 15 TRBJ2-5 TRBV6-5 CASNPSAGGRETQYF TGTGCCAGCAACCCATCAGCGGGGGGTCGGGAGACCCAGTACTTC
- - 12 TRBJ2-2 TRBV13 CASSSSAGELFF TGTGCCAGCAGCTCATCTGCCGGGGAGCTGTTTTTT
few TRBD1 16 TRBJ2-7 TRBV5-1 CASSLGVGQGSREQYF TGCGCCAGCAGCTTGGGTGTGGGACAGGGTAGTCGAGAGCAGTACTTC
- TRBD1 13 TRBJ2-3 TRBV3-1/TRBV3-2 CASSPGGVDTQYF TGTGCCAGCAGCCCAGGGGGAGTAGATACGCAGTATTTT